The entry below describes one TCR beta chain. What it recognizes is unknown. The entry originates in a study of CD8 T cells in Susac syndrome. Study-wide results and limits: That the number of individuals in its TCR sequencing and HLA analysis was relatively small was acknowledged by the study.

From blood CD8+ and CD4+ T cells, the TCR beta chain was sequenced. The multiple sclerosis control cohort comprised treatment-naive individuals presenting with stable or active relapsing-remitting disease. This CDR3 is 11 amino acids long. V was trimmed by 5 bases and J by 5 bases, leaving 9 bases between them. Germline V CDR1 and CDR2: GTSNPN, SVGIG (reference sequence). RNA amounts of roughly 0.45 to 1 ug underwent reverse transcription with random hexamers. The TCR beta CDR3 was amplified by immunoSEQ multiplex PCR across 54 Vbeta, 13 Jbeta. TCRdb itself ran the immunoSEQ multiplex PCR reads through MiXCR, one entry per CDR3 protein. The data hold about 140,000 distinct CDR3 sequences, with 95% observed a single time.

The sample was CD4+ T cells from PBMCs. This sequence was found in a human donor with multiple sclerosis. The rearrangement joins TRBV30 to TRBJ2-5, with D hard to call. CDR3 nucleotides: TGTGCCTGGGGACCTGGGGAGACCCAGTACTTC. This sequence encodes CAWGPGETQYF. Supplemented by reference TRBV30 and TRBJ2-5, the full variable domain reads SQTIHQWPATLVQPVGSPLSLECTVEGTSNPNLYWYRQAAGRGLQLLFYSVGIGQISSEVPQNLSASRPQDRQFILSSKKLLLSDSGFYLCAWGPGETQYFGPGTRLLVL.